This entry is about one T cell receptor (beta chain). Its antigen remains unknown. The data were taken from a study of radiation and T cells in renal cell carcinoma. Study in general: Nephrectomy followed 15 Gy stereotactic body radiation by 4 weeks. General study points: Baseline intratumoral clonotype presence is unknown without pretreatment biopsies.

Sequencing used immunoSEQ multiplex PCR; TCRdb keeps in-frame clones, though not all of them. The repertoire includes roughly 78,000 clones, roughly 82% of them detected once, and approximately 6% sits in the top ten. Time point given: blood 2 weeks post-SBRT. Treatment meaning: 15 Gy SBRT to primary tumor, nephrectomy 4 weeks later. Serial blood draws occurred at baseline and 2 and 4 weeks post-SBRT. Clear cell pathology was present in this patient's renal cell carcinoma. Per the germline V gene, CDR1 is SGHVS and CDR2 is FQNEAQ. This CDR3 has 16 residues. The V and J ends lost 1 base and 8 bases, in that order; junction bases with no gene match: 9.

The sample was blood, taken from a patient whose treatment included radiotherapy and nephrectomy. This rearrangement joins TRBV7-8 to TRBJ1-4, with 8 bases matching TRBD1. The TCR was taken from a man between 60 and 70 years old with renal cell carcinoma. The DNA for the CDR3 is TGTGCCAGCAGCTTAGTAGGGGCCAGGGGGCGGGAAAAACTGTTTTTT. Its translation: CASSLVGARGREKLFF.